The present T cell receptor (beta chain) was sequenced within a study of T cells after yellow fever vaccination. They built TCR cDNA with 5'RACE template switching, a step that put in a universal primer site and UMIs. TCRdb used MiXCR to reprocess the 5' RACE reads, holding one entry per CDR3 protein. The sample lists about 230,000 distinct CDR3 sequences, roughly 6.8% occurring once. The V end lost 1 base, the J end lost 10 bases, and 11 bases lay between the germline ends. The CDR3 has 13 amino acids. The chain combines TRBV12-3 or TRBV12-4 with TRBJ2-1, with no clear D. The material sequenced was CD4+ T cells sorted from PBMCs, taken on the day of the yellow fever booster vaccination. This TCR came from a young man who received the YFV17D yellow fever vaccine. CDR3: CASSLVWSGEQFF. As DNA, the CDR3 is TGTGCCAGCAGTTTAGTTTGGTCCGGGGAGCAGTTCTTC.